The 26 T cell receptor beta chains below were found in one sample sequenced in a study of T cell responses to AZD1222 COVID-19 vaccine. Profiling relied on immunoSEQ multiplex PCR, and the TCRdb table lists in-frame clones only, not all of them. This sample has about 270,000 clones, with 90% to 95% found just once. This material consisted of peripheral blood, taken 28 days after the second AZD1222 dose. The receptors here all came from an adult who received the AZD1222 COVID-19 vaccine.

The V call is TRBV5-4, the J call TRBJ1-4; D gene ambiguous. The germline V and J ends were trimmed by 3 bases and 8 bases, with 11 bases remaining between them. The CDR3 spans 13 residues. The germline gives CDR1 SGHNT, CDR2 YYREEE (reference sequence). The CDR3 is CASSWAREEKLFF. The CDR3 bases are TGTGCCAGCAGCTGGGCCCGGGAAGAAAAACTGTTTTTT. Supplemented by reference TRBV5-4 and TRBJ1-4, the full variable domain reads ETGVTQSPTHLIKTRGQQVTLRCSSQSGHNTVSWYQQALGQGPQFIFQYYREEENGRGNFPPRFSGLQFPNYSSELNVNALELDDSALYLCASSWAREEKLFFGSGTQLSVL.

V and J are TRBV30 and TRBJ2-7; no definite D call. This CDR3 region has 14 residues. The germline V gene encodes CDR1 GTSNPN and CDR2 SVGIG (reference sequence). The V gene lost 0 bases and the J gene lost 11 bases, with 20 bases spanning the gap. CDR3 nucleotide sequence: TGTGCCTGGAGTGTACCCGCGGCCCTAGGTGCGGAGTACTTC. It is translated as CAWSVPAALGAEYF.

V gene TRBV19 combines with J gene TRBJ1-5, with 7 bases lining up with TRBD1. CDR1 is LNHDA, CDR2 SQIVND, per germline (reference sequence). The trim removed 4 bases at V and 7 bases at J, leaving 7 bases unmatched. The CDR3 totals 14 residues. The DNA of the CDR3 is TGTGCCAGTAGTAACGACAGGGTGGGCCAGCCCCAGCATTTT. Protein product: CASSNDRVGQPQHF.

The chain carries TRBV28 and TRBJ2-7; 7 bases map to TRBD1. The germline CDR1 and CDR2 sequences are MDHEN and SYDVKM. V lost 6 bases to trimming and J lost 5 bases; unmatched junction nucleotides: 4. The length of the CDR3 is 12 residues. CDR3 region: CASRATGNEQYF. CDR3 nucleotides: TGTGCCAGCAGGGCGACAGGGAACGAGCAGTACTTC.

This sequence joins TRBV2 and TRBJ2-7, with D possibly being TRBD2 (6 bases). The CDR3 is made up of 17 amino acids. The ends were cut back, 6 bases at V and 5 bases at J, with 26 bases in the middle. Germline loops: CDR1 SNHLY, CDR2 FYNNEI. In DNA, the CDR3 is TGTGCCAGCAGCCCGACTAGGAGGCACGCTGCCCCCCACGAGCAGTACTTC. Its protein is CASSPTRRHAAPHEQYF.

This chain connects TRBV15 to TRBJ1-5; D remains ambiguous. Trimming took 0 bases from V and 1 from J, leaving 10 bases between them. Germline CDR1 and CDR2: LNHNV and YYDKDF (reference sequence). CDR3 size: 16 residues. CDR3 sequence (DNA): TGTGCCACCAGCAGAGACCTCCGGAGGAGCAATCAGCCCCAGCATTTT. Its translation: CATSRDLRRSNQPQHF.

The V gene is TRBV19, the J gene TRBJ1-5, with a weak D call TRBD1 (5 bases). V was shortened by 1 base and J by 7 bases, with 11 bases between the two germline ends. Looked up from germline, CDR1 is LNHDA and CDR2 is SQIVND (reference sequence). The CDR3 covers 14 residues. CDR3 DNA: TGTGCCAGTAGTATAGGAAGGGGAGGGCAGCCCCAGCATTTT. The encoded protein is CASSIGRGGQPQHF.

The rearrangement uses TRBV21-1 and TRBJ2-2; no DNA check was done on the table's D call, TRBD2. TRBV21-1 is described as a pseudogene. The CDR3 loop spans 16 amino acids. CDR3 loop: CASSNGGDTDTGELFF. The CDR3 region has the DNA TGTGCCAGCAGCAACGGGGGGGACACCGACACCGGGGAGCTGTTTTTT.

V and J are TRBV10-3 and TRBJ2-3; TRBD2 agrees at 12 bases. The CDR3 runs to 18 residues. Germline CDR1 reads ENHRY; CDR2 reads SYGVKD. V dropped 6 bases and J dropped 0; count of bases not matched to a gene: 10. The CDR3 nucleotides are TGTGCCATCAGGGAAGCTTCCGGGACTAGCGGGAGCACAGATACGCAGTATTTT. Translated: CAIREASGTSGSTDTQYF.

This clone came up a few times. This chain joins TRBV27 and TRBJ2-2; D could derive from TRBD1 or TRBD2 (5 bases each). With 4 bases removed from V and 1 base from J, the gap between germline ends came to 10 bases. This CDR3 region has 15 residues. In germline, CDR1 is MNHEY, CDR2 SMNVEV (reference sequence). This CDR3 is CASSWDRMNTGELFF. CDR3 DNA: TGTGCCAGCAGTTGGGACCGAATGAACACCGGGGAGCTGTTTTTT.

The V call is TRBV6-2 or TRBV6-3, the J call TRBJ1-2; D remains ambiguous. Germline values: CDR1 MNHEY, CDR2 SVGEGT. The CDR3 covers 15 residues. V lost 0 bases and J 5 bases, leaving 13 bases between the germline ends. The CDR3 spells CASSYSGGFRYGYTF. The CDR3 DNA reads TGTGCCAGCAGTTACTCCGGAGGGTTTAGGTATGGCTACACCTTC.

This chain connects TRBV19 to TRBJ1-1, with D possibly matching TRBD1 (5 bases). In germline, CDR1 is LNHDA, CDR2 SQIVND (reference sequence). V gave up 2 bases and J gave up 5 bases, with 12 bases separating them. The CDR3 contains 14 residues. CDR3 amino acids: CASSIRGPGTEAFF. CDR3 nucleotide sequence: TGTGCCAGTAGTATACGGGGCCCTGGGACTGAAGCTTTCTTT.

This rearrangement joins TRBV28 to TRBJ2-1; D may be TRBD1 or TRBD2 (6 bases each). Germline values: CDR1 MDHEN, CDR2 SYDVKM. V was pared by 7 bases and J by 2 bases, with 15 bases between. This CDR3 region has 15 residues. The chain's CDR3 is CASIPRGGPYNEQFF. The CDR3 bases are TGTGCCAGCATTCCCAGAGGGGGGCCCTACAATGAGCAGTTCTTC.

This chain connects TRBV7-2 to TRBJ2-2, with 11 bases matching TRBD2. The CDR3 is 16 amino acids. Germline V gene data show CDR1 as SGHTA and CDR2 as FQGNSA. Losses at the gene ends were 5 bases for V and 4 bases for J; bases not matched to a gene: 6. Written as DNA, the CDR3 is TGTGCCAGCAGCCTTCGACTAGCGGGGCTCACCGGGGAGCTGTTTTTT. It translates to CASSLRLAGLTGELFF.

Note on this clone: Within the sample, other DNA sequences also encode this same CDR3. The chain carries TRBV4-2 and TRBJ2-1, with D uncertain. CDR1 is LGHNA, CDR2 YNFKEQ, per germline. The CDR3 runs to 13 residues. Trimming stripped 1 base from V and 4 bases from J, with 5 bases between. The CDR3, as DNA: TGTGCCAGCAGCCAAGGCACATACAATGAGCAGTTCTTC. Translated: CASSQGTYNEQFF.

The rearrangement links TRBV11-1 to TRBJ2-7; tentatively, D is TRBD2 (5 bases). CDR1 is SGHAT and CDR2 is FQDESV in the germline V gene (reference sequence). Trimming took 5 bases from V and 2 from J, leaving 16 bases between them. The CDR3 is 15 residues long. In nucleotides, the CDR3 is TGTGCCAGCAGCCCAACGCGAGGGAAGGCCTACGAGCAGTACTTC. Translating it yields CASSPTRGKAYEQYF.

V usage is TRBV18 and J usage is TRBJ1-6; 9 nucleotides align to TRBD1. Trimming removed 6 bases from V and 5 bases from J; junction bases left unmatched: 11. This CDR3 is built from 17 residues. Germline V gene lookup returns CDR1 KGHSH and CDR2 LQKENI. The chain's CDR3 is CASSRTGTGIDNSPLHF. CDR3 sequence (DNA): TGTGCCAGCTCGCGCACCGGGACAGGGATTGATAATTCACCCCTCCACTTT.

V is TRBV6-5 and J is TRBJ1-1; no reliable D call. Trimming took 0 bases from V and 4 from J, leaving 9 bases between them. CDR3 length: 14 residues. Germline V CDR1 and CDR2: MNHEY, SVGAGI. The CDR3 spells CASSYSGRITEAFF. CDR3 DNA sequence: TGTGCCAGCAGTTACTCGGGGAGGATCACTGAAGCTTTCTTT.

The rearrangement uses TRBV7-6 and TRBJ1-3; TRBD1 might be the D (5 bases). This CDR3 contains 16 residues. Germline CDR1 reads SGHVS; CDR2 reads FNYEAQ. Trimming took 1 base from V and 2 from J, leaving 12 bases between them. The CDR3 is CASSLGKGPAGNTIYF. Here the CDR3 DNA reads TGTGCCAGCAGCTTAGGAAAGGGACCAGCTGGAAACACCATATATTTT.

As for this clone: Other DNA sequences in the sample encode the same CDR3. This chain connects TRBV6-5 to TRBJ1-5; D gene ambiguous. The ends were cut back, 2 bases at V and 3 bases at J, with 5 bases in the middle. The CDR3 extends over 13 amino acids. Germline V lookup: CDR1 MNHEY, CDR2 SVGAGI. In nucleotides, the CDR3 is TGTGCCAGCAGTTACAGCCTCAATCAGCCCCAGCATTTT. This encodes CASSYSLNQPQHF.

J is TRBJ1-6 and V is TRBV28; D is possibly TRBD1 (5 bases). The germline V and J ends were trimmed by 5 bases and 6 bases, with 17 bases remaining between them. This CDR3 is built from 16 residues. CDR1 is MDHEN and CDR2 is SYDVKM in the germline V gene. The CDR3 DNA reads as TGTGCCAGCAGTACCCCCGGAGGGGCGAGTAATTCACCCCTCCACTTT. Its protein is CASSTPGGASNSPLHF.

The rearrangement uses TRBV6-5 and TRBJ2-7; D may match TRBD1 or TRBD2 (5 bases each). Germline values: CDR1 MNHEY, CDR2 SVGAGI. V lost 0 bases and J lost 0, with 12 bases in between. The CDR3 spans 16 residues. The CDR3 region is CASSYSIGTHSYEQYF. The CDR3 region has the DNA TGTGCCAGCAGTTACTCGATCGGGACCCACTCCTACGAGCAGTACTTC.

The chain has TRBV12-3 or TRBV12-4 and TRBJ2-7, with unresolved D. This CDR3 has 12 amino acids. Trimming removed 3 bases from V and 6 bases from J, with 9 bases in between. Here the CDR3 reads CASSFSLTEQYF. The CDR3 bases are TGTGCCAGCAGTTTTTCTTTAACCGAGCAGTACTTC.

The V call is TRBV7-8, the J call TRBJ2-5; D gene unclear. V lost 2 bases and J lost 5, with 12 bases in between. The germline CDR1 and CDR2 sequences are SGHVS and FQNEAQ. The CDR3 has 14 amino acids. The DNA for the CDR3 is TGTGCCAGCAGCTTATTAGGGCCCCGGGAGACCCAGTACTTC. It yields the protein CASSLLGPRETQYF.

The chain links TRBV7-8 to TRBJ2-7, with TRBD2 matching over 8 bases. J was trimmed by 7 bases and V by 4 bases; bases with no gene match: 6. This CDR3 comprises 13 residues. Per germline, CDR1 SGHVS and CDR2 FQNEAQ. DNA for the CDR3: TGTGCCAGCAGCTCCGGGACTAGAAGTGAGCAGTACTTC. Translated: CASSSGTRSEQYF.

The rearrangement links TRBV2 to TRBJ1-4; D uncertain. The CDR3 sequence is 12 residues long. CDR1 SNHLY and CDR2 FYNNEI come from the germline V gene. V lost 10 bases and J 5 bases, leaving 11 bases between the germline ends. The chain's CDR3 is CATHGLNEKLFF. The CDR3 nucleotides are TGTGCCACCCATGGGCTAAATGAAAAACTGTTTTTT.